This TCR beta chain was found in a study of blood T cell repertoires in COVID-19 (dated by TCRdb to 2020 to 2021). Describing the broader study: Samples covering the acute and convalescent phases of COVID-19 were provided by collaborators in the United States, Italy and Spain. The repertoires were made available in a free public database intended to serve as a resource for research on the immune response to SARS-CoV-2. Sample metadata almost always included a de-identified subject ID, COVID-19 status, age in years and sex. The samples were drawn from two sources: the first 160 participants of the ongoing ImmuneRACE study, and approximately 1,300 subjects contributed by 6 global collaborators. Deeply sampled blood TCRbeta repertoires from subjects exposed to, actively infected with, or recovered from COVID-19 were included in the dataset. Where available, HLA class I and class II types were obtained from metadata supplied by the sample provider rather than from assay-based typing. The material from the prospective study consisted of cDNA or gDNA derived from T cells, B-cell-depleted T cells, or PBMCs.

The investigation overall reported the following: Clinical and demographic metadata were provided uncurated, with the amount varying by source and participant.

Points on this clone: Its antigen target is currently unknown. The input lacks base qualities; no much larger clone sits a single base away.

Collaborating institutions collected whole blood in K2EDTA tubes following their own protocols. Collaborator samples were shipped for TCRbeta analysis as frozen whole blood, isolated PBMCs, or DNA extracted from either sample type. TCRbeta CDR3 regions were amplified from genomic DNA using the immunoSEQ Assay, a bias-controlled multiplex PCR. In the authors' own workflow: Nucleated cell counts per sample were estimated from amplification of reference gene primers within the assay. To quantify the absolute abundance of each unique TCRbeta CDR3 rearrangement, sequence reads were collapsed and filtered. For each sample, productive Simpson clonality was calculated as the square root of Simpson's diversity index across productive rearrangements. In TCRdb, the immuneACCESS table is reduced to in-frame sequences with V and J assigned. These tables do not hold every clone; where another copy was compared, an unresolved V gene accounts for under half, and the others remain unexplained. V and J calls plus clone size are reproduced from that table; the DNA served to infer D and trimming. This sample lists about 58,000 clones; approximately 91% were detected once. The top ten clones comprise about 20% of the sample.

Ends trimmed: V by 1 base, J by 1 base; bases unmatched to a gene: 6. The CDR3 contains 17 residues, cysteine and phenylalanine counted. Only the CDR3 DNA stays, 51 bases, in frame from base 1. According to the germline V gene (reference sequence), CDR1 reads LGHDT and CDR2 reads YNNKEL. Sequenced material: peripheral blood. Recombination connected TRBV3-1 (or the pseudogene TRBV3-2) to TRBJ2-7; 11 junctional bases match TRBD2. The sequence was collected from a woman between 50 and 59 years old with active or convalescent COVID-19. The CDR3 corresponds to CASSQAIGLAGSYEQYF. The DNA is as follows: TGTGCCAGCAGCCAAGCGATCGGACTAGCGGGTTCCTACGAGCAGTACTTC.